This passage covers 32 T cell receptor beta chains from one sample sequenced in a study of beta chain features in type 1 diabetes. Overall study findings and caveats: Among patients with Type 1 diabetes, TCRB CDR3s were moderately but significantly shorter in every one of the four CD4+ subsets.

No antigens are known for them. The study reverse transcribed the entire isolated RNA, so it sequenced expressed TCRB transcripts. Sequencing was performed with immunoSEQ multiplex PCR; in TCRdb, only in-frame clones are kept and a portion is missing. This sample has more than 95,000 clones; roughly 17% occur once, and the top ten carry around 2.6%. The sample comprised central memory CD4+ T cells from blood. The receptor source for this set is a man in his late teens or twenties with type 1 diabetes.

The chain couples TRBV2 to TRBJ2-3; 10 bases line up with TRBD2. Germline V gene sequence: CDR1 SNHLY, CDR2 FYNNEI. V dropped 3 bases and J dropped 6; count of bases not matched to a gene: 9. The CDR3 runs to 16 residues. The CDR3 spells CASSDQLAGLLDTQYF. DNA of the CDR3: TGTGCCAGCAGTGACCAACTAGCGGGATTACTGGATACGCAGTATTTT.

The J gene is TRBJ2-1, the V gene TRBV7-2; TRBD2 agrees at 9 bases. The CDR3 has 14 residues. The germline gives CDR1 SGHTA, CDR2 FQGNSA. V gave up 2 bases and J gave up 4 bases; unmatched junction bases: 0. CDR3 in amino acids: CASSLLAGYNEQFF. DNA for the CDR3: TGTGCCAGCAGCTTACTAGCGGGGTACAATGAGCAGTTCTTC.

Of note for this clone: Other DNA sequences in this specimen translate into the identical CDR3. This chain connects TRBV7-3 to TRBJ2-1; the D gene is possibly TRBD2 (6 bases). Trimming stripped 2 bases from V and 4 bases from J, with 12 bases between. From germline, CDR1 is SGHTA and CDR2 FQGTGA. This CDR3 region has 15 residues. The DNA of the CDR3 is TGTGCCAGCAGCTTAGGAGCGGGTCTTTACAATGAGCAGTTCTTC. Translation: CASSLGAGLYNEQFF. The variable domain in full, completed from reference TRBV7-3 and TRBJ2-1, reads GAGVSQTPSNKVTEKGKYVELRCDPISGHTALYWYRQSLGQGPEFLIYFQGTGAADDSGLPNDRFFAVRPEGSVSTLKIQRTERGDSAVYLCASSLGAGLYNEQFFGPGTRLTVL.

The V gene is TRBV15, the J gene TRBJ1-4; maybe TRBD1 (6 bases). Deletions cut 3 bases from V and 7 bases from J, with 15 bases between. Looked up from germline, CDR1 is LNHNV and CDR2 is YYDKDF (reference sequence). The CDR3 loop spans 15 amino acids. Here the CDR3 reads CATSSSIAGAEKLFF. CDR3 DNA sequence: TGTGCCACCAGCAGCTCGATAGCGGGGGCTGAAAAACTGTTTTTT.

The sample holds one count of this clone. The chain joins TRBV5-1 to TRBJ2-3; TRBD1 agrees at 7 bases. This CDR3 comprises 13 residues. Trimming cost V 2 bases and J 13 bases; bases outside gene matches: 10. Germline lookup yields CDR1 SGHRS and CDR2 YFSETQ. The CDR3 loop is CASSFQTGQTEYF. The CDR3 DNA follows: TGCGCCAGCAGCTTCCAGACAGGGCAAACGGAGTATTTT. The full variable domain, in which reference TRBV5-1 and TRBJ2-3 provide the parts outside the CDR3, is KAGVTQTPRYLIKTRGQQVTLSCSPISGHRSVSWYQQTPGQGLQFLFEYFSETQRNKGNFPGRFSGRQFSNSRSEMNVSTLELGDSALYLCASSFQTGQTEYFGPGTRLTVL.

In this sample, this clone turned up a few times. CDR3 nucleotide sequence: TGCAGCGTTGAAGAGAGTCCGCAAGAGACCCAGTACTTC. Protein sequence: CSVEESPQETQYF. The V and J genes are TRBV29-1 and TRBJ2-5, with no clear D. CDR3 length: 13 residues. Trimming left V 0 bases short and J 2 bases short, with 7 bases between. In germline, CDR1 is SQVTM, CDR2 ANQGSEA. Full variable domain (missing parts from reference TRBV29-1 and TRBJ2-5): SAVISQKPSRDICQRGTSLTIQCQVDSQVTMMFWYRQQPGQSLTLIATANQGSEATYESGFVIDKFPISRPNLTFSTLTVSNMSPEDSSIYLCSVEESPQETQYFGPGTRLLVL.

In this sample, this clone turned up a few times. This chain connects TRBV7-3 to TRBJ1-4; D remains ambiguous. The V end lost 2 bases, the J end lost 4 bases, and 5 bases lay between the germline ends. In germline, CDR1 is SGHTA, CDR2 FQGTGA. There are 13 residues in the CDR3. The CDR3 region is CASSLGSNEKLFF. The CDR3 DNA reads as TGTGCCAGCAGCTTAGGGAGTAATGAAAAACTGTTTTTT. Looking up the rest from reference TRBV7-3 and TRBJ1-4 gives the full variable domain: GAGVSQTPSNKVTEKGKYVELRCDPISGHTALYWYRQSLGQGPEFLIYFQGTGAADDSGLPNDRFFAVRPEGSVSTLKIQRTERGDSAVYLCASSLGSNEKLFFGSGTQLSVL.

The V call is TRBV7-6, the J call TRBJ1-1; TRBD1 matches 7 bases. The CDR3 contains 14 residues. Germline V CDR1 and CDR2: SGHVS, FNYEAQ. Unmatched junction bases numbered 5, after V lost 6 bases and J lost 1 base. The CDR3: CASSWDSSNTEAFF. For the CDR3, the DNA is TGTGCCAGCAGTTGGGACAGCTCGAACACTGAAGCTTTCTTT.

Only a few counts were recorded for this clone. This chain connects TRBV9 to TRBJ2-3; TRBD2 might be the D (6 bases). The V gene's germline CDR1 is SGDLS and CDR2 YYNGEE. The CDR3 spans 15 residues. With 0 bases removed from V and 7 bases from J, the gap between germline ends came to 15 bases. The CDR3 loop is CASSVGAGVQNTQYF. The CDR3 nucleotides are TGTGCCAGCAGCGTAGGAGCGGGCGTGCAAAATACGCAGTATTTT.

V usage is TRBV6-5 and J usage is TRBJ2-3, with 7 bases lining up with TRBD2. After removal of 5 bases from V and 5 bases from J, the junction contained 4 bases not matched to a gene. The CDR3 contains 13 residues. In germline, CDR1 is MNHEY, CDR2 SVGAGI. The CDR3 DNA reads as TGTGCCAGCAGTCGATTAGCGGGAGATACGCAGTATTTT. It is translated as CASSRLAGDTQYF.

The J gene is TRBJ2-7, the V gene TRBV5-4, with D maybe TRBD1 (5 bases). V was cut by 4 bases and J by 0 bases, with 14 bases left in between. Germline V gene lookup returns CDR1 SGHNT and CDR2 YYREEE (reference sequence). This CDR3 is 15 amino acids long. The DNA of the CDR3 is TGTGCCAGCAGCATCGACAGCGAGGTCTCCTACGAGCAGTACTTC. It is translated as CASSIDSEVSYEQYF.

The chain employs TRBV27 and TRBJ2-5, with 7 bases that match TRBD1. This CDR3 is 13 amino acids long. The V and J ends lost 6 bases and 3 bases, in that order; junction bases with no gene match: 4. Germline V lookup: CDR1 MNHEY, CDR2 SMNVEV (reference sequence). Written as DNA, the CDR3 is TGTGCCAGCAGACGGACAGGCGAAGAGACCCAGTACTTC. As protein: CASRRTGEETQYF.

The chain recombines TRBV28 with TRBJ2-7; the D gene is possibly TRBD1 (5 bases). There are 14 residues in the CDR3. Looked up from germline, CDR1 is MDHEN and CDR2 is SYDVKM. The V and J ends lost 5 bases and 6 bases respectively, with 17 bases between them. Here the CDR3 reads CASSPFDSEREQYF. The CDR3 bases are TGTGCCAGCAGTCCATTCGACAGCGAACGCGAGCAGTACTTC.

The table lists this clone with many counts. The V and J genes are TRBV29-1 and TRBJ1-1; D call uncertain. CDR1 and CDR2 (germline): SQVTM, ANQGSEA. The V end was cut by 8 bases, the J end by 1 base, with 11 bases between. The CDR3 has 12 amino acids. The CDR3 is CSMERSNTEAFF. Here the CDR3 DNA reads TGCAGCATGGAACGGTCGAACACTGAAGCTTTCTTT.

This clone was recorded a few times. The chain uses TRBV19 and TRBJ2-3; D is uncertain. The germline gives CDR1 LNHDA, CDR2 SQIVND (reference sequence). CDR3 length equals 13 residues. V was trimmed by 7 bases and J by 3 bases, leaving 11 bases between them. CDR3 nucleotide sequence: TGTGCCAGTAAATTTGTAGGGACAGATACGCAGTATTTT. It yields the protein CASKFVGTDTQYF.

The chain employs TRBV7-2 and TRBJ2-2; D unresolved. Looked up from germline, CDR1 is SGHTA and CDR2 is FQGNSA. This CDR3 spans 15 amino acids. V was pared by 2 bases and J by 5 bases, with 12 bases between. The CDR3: CASSLKAVRTGELFF. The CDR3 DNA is TGTGCCAGCAGCTTAAAGGCGGTGCGGACCGGGGAGCTGTTTTTT.

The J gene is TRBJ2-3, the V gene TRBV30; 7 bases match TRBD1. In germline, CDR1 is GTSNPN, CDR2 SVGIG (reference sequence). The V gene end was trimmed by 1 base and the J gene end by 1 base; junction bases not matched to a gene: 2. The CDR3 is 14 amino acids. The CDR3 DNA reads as TGTGCCTGGAGTGGGACAGGTCGCACAGATACGCAGTATTTT. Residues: CAWSGTGRTDTQYF.

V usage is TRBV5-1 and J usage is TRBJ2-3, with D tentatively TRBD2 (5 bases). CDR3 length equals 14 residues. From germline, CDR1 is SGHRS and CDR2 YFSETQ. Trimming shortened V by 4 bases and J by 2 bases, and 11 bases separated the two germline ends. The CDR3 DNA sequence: TGCGCCAGCAGCCCGGAGGTATTCACAGATACGCAGTATTTT. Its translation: CASSPEVFTDTQYF.

The CDR3 bases are TGTGCCAGCAGCAAAGAGCAGCCCCAGCATTTT. It translates to CASSKEQPQHF. The chain couples TRBV6-5 to TRBJ1-5; D is undetermined. CDR1 is MNHEY, CDR2 SVGAGI, per germline. The length of the CDR3 is 11 residues. The V end was cut by 6 bases, the J end by 7 bases, with 7 bases between.

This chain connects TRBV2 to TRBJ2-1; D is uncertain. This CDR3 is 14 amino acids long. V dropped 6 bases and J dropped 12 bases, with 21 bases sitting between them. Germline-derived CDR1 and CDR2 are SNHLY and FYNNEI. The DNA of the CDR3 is TGTGCCAGCAGCCCAGGTCGTCTTTCTCAGGTGCAGTTCTTC. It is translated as CASSPGRLSQVQFF.

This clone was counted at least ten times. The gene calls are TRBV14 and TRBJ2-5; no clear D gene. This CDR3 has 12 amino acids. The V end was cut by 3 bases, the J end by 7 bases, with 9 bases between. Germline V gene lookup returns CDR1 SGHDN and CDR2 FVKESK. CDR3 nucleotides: TGTGCCAGCAGCCATTTTCTAGGGACCCAGTACTTC. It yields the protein CASSHFLGTQYF. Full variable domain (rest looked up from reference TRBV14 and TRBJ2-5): EAGVTQFPSHSVIEKGQTVTLRCDPISGHDNLYWYRRVMGKEIKFLLHFVKESKQDESGMPNNRFLAERTGGTYSTLKVQPAELEDSGVYFCASSHFLGTQYFGPGTRLLVL.

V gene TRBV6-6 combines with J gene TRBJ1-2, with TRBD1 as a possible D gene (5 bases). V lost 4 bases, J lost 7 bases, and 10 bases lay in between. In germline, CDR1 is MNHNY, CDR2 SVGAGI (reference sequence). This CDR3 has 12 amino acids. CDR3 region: CASSSRVSGYTF. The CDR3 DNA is TGTGCCAGCAGTTCCAGGGTTAGTGGCTACACCTTC.

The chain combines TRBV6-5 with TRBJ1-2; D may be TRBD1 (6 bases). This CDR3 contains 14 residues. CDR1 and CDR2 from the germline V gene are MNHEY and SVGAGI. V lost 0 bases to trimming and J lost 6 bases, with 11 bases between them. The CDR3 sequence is CASSYSAGVNGYTF. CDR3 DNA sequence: TGTGCCAGCAGTTACTCAGCAGGGGTTAATGGCTACACCTTC.

CDR3 amino acids: CASSVAGTSGRVATEQYF. The CDR3 DNA is TGTGCCAGCAGCGTAGCTGGGACTAGCGGGAGGGTAGCGACCGAGCAGTACTTC. The chain links TRBV9 to TRBJ2-7; 16 nucleotides agree with TRBD2. CDR3 length: 18 amino acids. V was clipped by 0 bases and J by 6 bases; unmatched bases: 9. The germline V gene encodes CDR1 SGDLS and CDR2 YYNGEE.

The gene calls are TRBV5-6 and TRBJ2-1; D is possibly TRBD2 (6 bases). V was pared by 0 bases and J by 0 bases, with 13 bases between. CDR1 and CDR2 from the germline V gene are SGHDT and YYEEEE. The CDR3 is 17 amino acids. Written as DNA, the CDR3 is TGTGCCAGCAGCTTGGTGGGGGGACCCTCCTCCTACAATGAGCAGTTCTTC. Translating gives CASSLVGGPSSYNEQFF.

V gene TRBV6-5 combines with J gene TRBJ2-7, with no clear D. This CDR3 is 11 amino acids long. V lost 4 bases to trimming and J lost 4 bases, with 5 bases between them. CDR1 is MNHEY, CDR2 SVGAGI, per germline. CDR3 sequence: CASSWRYEQYF. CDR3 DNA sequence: TGTGCCAGCAGTTGGCGATACGAGCAGTACTTC.

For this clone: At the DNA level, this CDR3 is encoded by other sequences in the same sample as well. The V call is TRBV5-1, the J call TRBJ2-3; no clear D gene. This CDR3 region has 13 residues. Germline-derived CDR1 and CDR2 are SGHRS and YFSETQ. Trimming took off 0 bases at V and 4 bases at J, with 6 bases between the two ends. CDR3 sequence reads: CASSLERADTQYF. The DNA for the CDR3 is TGCGCCAGCAGCTTGGAACGTGCAGATACGCAGTATTTT.

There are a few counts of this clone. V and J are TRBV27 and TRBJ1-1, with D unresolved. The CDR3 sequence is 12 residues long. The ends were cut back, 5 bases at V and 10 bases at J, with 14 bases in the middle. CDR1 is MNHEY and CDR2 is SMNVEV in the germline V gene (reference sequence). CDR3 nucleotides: TGTGCCAGCAGTCCCGCGAGATCCGTAGCTTTCTTT. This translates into CASSPARSVAFF.

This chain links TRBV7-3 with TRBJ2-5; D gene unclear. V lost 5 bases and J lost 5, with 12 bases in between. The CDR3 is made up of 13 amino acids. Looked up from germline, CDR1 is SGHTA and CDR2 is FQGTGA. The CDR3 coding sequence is TGTGCCAGCAGCCCCGGAGCTTACGAGACCCAGTACTTC. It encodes CASSPGAYETQYF.

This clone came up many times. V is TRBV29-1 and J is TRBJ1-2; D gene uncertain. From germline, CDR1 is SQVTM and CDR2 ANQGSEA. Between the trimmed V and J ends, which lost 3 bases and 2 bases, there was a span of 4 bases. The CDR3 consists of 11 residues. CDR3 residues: CSVDSNYGYTF. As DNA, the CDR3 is TGCAGCGTTGACAGCAACTATGGCTACACCTTC.

The CDR3 loop is CASSFSPRREGGYTF. The CDR3 DNA reads TGTGCCAGCAGTTTCTCACCACGCAGGGAAGGTGGCTACACCTTC. The rearrangement joins TRBV27 to TRBJ1-2; the D gene is possibly TRBD1 (5 bases). Germline loops: CDR1 MNHEY, CDR2 SMNVEV (reference sequence). This CDR3 is 15 amino acids long. V was cut by 3 bases and J by 7 bases, with 18 bases left in between.

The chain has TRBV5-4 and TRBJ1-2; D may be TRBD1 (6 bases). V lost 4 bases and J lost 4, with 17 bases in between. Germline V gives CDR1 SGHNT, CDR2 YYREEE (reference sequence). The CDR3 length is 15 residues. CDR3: CASSGTAGAIYGYTF. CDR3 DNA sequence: TGTGCCAGCAGCGGAACAGCAGGGGCCATCTATGGCTACACCTTC.